This TCR beta chain emerged from a study of blood T cell repertoires in COVID-19. Study-level information: Samples of COVID-19 (acute and convalescent) were obtained from the United States, Italy and Spain. T cells, B-cell-depleted T cells, or PBMCs provided the cDNA or gDNA that served as material.

V trimming: 5 bases; J trimming: 2 bases; junction bases outside the gene matches: 7. Germline lookup yields CDR1 MNHEY and CDR2 SMNVEV (reference sequence). This CDR3 contains 15 residues. In the study's own analysis: From reference gene primer amplification, estimates of nucleated cell counts were derived. Assay: immunoSEQ multiplex PCR; the TCRdb copy retains only in-frame clones and omits some. That table is the source of V, J and clone size, and D and trimming were worked out from the DNA. This sample yields over 150,000 clones, of which 80% to 90% are seen a single time; under 2% belongs to the top ten.

The sequence came from a man younger than 35 who had recovered from COVID-19. The sequencing input was peripheral blood. This sequence joins TRBV27 and TRBJ1-2; TRBD1 matches at 8 bases. CDR3 protein: CASSPGQGPNYGYTF. In DNA form, the CDR3 reads TGTGCCAGCAGTCCCGGACAGGGTCCCAACTATGGCTACACCTTC.